The entry below gives a single TCR beta chain sequence along with its context. The sample holds one count of this clone. Which antigen it targets is not known. Nothing much larger sits one base from this clone, and base qualities are not available. These data originate in a study of blood T cell repertoires in COVID-19 (dated by TCRdb to 2018 to 2021). A note on the overall study: Samples from collaborators originated in the United States, Italy and Spain and spanned both the acute and convalescent phases of COVID-19. The material from the prospective study consisted of cDNA or gDNA derived from T cells, B-cell-depleted T cells, or PBMCs. Deeply sampled blood TCRbeta repertoires from subjects exposed to, actively infected with, or recovered from COVID-19 were included in the dataset. The repertoires were made available in a free public database intended to serve as a resource for research on the immune response to SARS-CoV-2. The samples were drawn from two sources: the first 160 participants of the ongoing ImmuneRACE study, and fewer than 1,500 subjects contributed by 6 global collaborators. Sample metadata almost always included a de-identified subject ID, COVID-19 status, age in years and sex. Where available, HLA class I and class II types were taken from metadata supplied by the sample provider and were not determined by assay-based typing.

What the study reported, not specific to this receptor: Clinical and demographic metadata were provided uncurated, with the amount varying by source and participant.

From its cysteine to its phenylalanine, the CDR3 spans 16 amino acids. The retained sequence is limited to the CDR3, 48 bases, with the frame set at the first base. Germline trimming: 5 bases from V, 8 bases from J; junction bases outside gene matches: 13. Based on the germline V gene, the CDR1 and CDR2 sequences are MDHEN and SYDVKM. Collaborating institutions collected whole blood in K2EDTA tubes following their own protocols. For TCRbeta analysis, collaborator samples were shipped as frozen whole blood, as isolated PBMCs, or as DNA extracted from either sample type. TCRbeta CDR3 regions were amplified from genomic DNA using the immunoSEQ Assay, a bias-controlled multiplex PCR. On the study's bioinformatics: Nucleated cell counts per sample were estimated from amplification of reference gene primers within the assay. To quantify the absolute abundance of each unique TCRbeta CDR3 rearrangement, sequence reads were collapsed and filtered. Productive Simpson clonality was computed per sample as the square root of Simpson's diversity index over productive rearrangements. The immuneACCESS repertoire file appears here via TCRdb, limited to in-frame rearrangements. These files lack a portion of the clones; in checked studies, under half of the deficit traces to unresolved V genes, and the cause of the others is not known. From that table come the V and J calls and clone size; the DNA was used to work out D and trimming. Within this sample are roughly 200,000 clones, with about three quarters of them counted one time only. Together, the top ten hold 2.5% to 3% of the sample.

The source of this sequence is a woman older than 75 with active or convalescent COVID-19. This chain is built from TRBV28 and TRBJ1-4; TRBD1 lines up with 8 middle nucleotides. Sequenced input: peripheral blood. The CDR3 in this case is CASSDFQDRAAEKLFF. DNA sequence: TGTGCCAGCAGTGACTTCCAGGACAGGGCGGCGGAAAAACTGTTTTTT.